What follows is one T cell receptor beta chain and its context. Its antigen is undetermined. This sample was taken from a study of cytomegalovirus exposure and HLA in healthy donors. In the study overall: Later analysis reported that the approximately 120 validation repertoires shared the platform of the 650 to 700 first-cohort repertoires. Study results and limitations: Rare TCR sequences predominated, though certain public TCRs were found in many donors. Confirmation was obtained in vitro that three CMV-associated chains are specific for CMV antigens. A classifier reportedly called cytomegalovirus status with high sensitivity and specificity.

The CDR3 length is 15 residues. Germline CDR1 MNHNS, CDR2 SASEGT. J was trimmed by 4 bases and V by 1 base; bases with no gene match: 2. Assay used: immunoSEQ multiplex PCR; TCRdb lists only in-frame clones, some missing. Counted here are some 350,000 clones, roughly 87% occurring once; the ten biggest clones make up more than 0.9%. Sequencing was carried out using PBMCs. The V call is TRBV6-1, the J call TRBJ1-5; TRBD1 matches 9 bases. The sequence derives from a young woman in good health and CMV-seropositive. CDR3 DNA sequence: TGTGCCAGCAGTGAAGTGGGGACAGGGAATCAGCCCCAGCATTTT. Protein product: CASSEVGTGNQPQHF.